This T cell receptor (beta chain) was recovered during a study of shared clonotypes between healthy human individuals (dated by TCRdb to about 2020). Regarding the research as a whole: The cohort included three men and a couple of women between 18 and 49 years of age. For each donor, three plates each were used for CD4 naive and CD4 memory, two plates were used for CD8 naive, and one plate was used for CD8 memory. Between about 0.94 and 8.9 billion PBMCs per donor were obtained by leukapheresis. To increase sequencing depth and limit assay-specific biases, different laboratories used diverse techniques to prepare libraries and sequence TCR repertoires. To estimate repertoire size and how much clonotype sharing occurs between individuals, the study deeply sequenced the blood TCR repertoires of several healthy adults. Here is what the overall study found, with its caveats: Even with the large sequencing depth, rarefaction of the sorted-subset datasets indicated that sequencing was incomplete. Based on pairwise subsampling, the degree of clonotype sharing among donors was expected to be affected by sequencing depth. Because the study included only a small number of donors, the genetic and exposure-history diversity represented was limited. Sampling was limited to blood, and TCR repertoires in tissue likely differ from TCR repertoires in blood. About 4.5% of naive CD4, 3.5% of naive CD8, around 2.3% of memory CD4, and less than 0.45% of memory CD8 clonotypes were shared across several donors. Larger estimated clonotype richness was generally found for naive subsets than for memory subsets. Compared with non-shared clonotypes, the clonotypes found in all four sorted-subset donors had higher generation probabilities.

Including the terminal cysteine and phenylalanine, the CDR3 comprises 14 residues. The entry retains the CDR3 DNA only, 42 bases that are in frame from base 1. V sheds 6 bases and J sheds 6 bases, leaving 18 bases between their ends. As encoded in the germline V gene, CDR1 is KGHSH while CDR2 is LQKENI. Donors were healthy HIV-negative adults with no recently reported acute infections or vaccinations. All donors were Caucasian adults living in Nashville, Tennessee, USA. CD4+ T cells were enriched by magnetic negative selection, after which naive cells were positively selected on CD45RA and the negative fraction was taken as the memory subset. Blood was obtained by leukapheresis, after which PBMCs were separated by Ficoll-Histopaque density gradient centrifugation and cryopreserved in liquid nitrogen vapor phase. Analytical flow cytometry was used to check the purity and quantity of each magnetically sorted T cell population. Each sorted fraction had its genomic DNA isolated and then quantified by UV absorbance on a Nanodrop 2000c.

Of note for this clone: Its antigen remains unidentified. Base qualities were left out, and no much larger clone turns up one base away.

TCR CDR3 regions were amplified from genomic DNA by multiplex PCR using the deep immunoSEQ assay. For each cell subset, the extracted genomic DNA was distributed evenly across all wells of several immunoSEQ 96-well plates, and each plate served as one replicate. For sorted subsets, each replicate PCR was loaded with approximately 200 ng genomic DNA, equivalent to 32,000 or so T cell genomes. Purified libraries were quantified with a Qubit 3.0 fluorometer, sized on a Bioanalyzer 2100, and re-quantified with the KAPA Library Quantification kit. A separate single-read 150-cycle Illumina NextSeq 550 flow cell was used to sequence each immunoSEQ 96-well plate. In the paper's pipeline: The immunoSEQ output contained only junctional sequences without quality scores, so filtering could not match that applied to full-length reads. Sequences were annotated with PyIR, a Python wrapper for IgBLAST v1.9, and V/J genes and CDR3 were assigned using IMGT germline references. Reads were filtered out if the reads had weak V/J assignments (E-value above 1e-6), no CDR3, stop codons, out-of-frame junctions, or ambiguous translated residues. A V3J clonotype was defined by an identical inferred V gene, J gene, and CDR3 amino acid sequence. Percentage overlap between repertoires was calculated by dividing the number of shared unique clonotypes by the size of the smaller repertoire. Repertoire richness was assessed with RTK rarefaction, the Chao1 estimator, and Recon v2.1 estimates of unobserved clonotypes. OLGA was used to compute generation probabilities for all TCRbeta clonotypes that the gDNA method yielded from several donors. The source is immuneACCESS, and TCRdb retained only in-frame sequences with V and J called. Part of the clones is not carried over; for the studies checked, unresolved V genes explain less than half of this, and the remainder is unexplained. That table supplies the V and J calls and clone size; D and trimming were determined from the DNA. The sample table shows some 2.4 million clones, and 80% to 95% are seen once. The ten biggest clones cover 0.36% of the sample.

Material for sequencing was naive CD4+ T cells from PBMCs. Read against the paper, the sample's cell subset or site label means: CD45RA+ positively selected. The chain employs TRBV18 and TRBJ2-7, and the D gene may be TRBD2, 6 bases matching. The sequence derives from a man aged 18-30 years in good health. Some clones in this sample may be carry-over from other donors' samples. The DNA sequence reads TGTGCCAGCTCTCCCCAGACTAGAGGCGGCGAGCAGTACTTC. Its translation is CASSPQTRGGEQYF.